This passage covers 15 T cell receptor beta chains from one sample sequenced in a study of shared clonotypes between healthy human individuals. Repertoires were generated with immunoSEQ multiplex PCR, while TCRdb's copy carries only in-frame clones and drops some. The sample records about 1 million clones, approximately 80% being singletons. The sample was memory CD4+ T cells from PBMCs. Noted subset: CD45RA-negative fraction. The receptors were sampled from a man aged 18 to 29 in good health. Some clones in this sample may be carry-over from other donors' samples.

The rearrangement joins TRBV7-2 to TRBJ2-1, with 10 bases matching TRBD2. The trim removed 1 base at V and 8 bases at J, leaving 8 bases unmatched. This CDR3 comprises 16 residues. In germline, CDR1 is SGHTA, CDR2 FQGNSA. The CDR3 coding sequence is TGTGCCAGCAGCTTAGGACTAGCGGGTGGACGCCATGAGCAGTTCTTC. This encodes CASSLGLAGGRHEQFF.

The chain couples TRBV30 to TRBJ1-1; 7 nucleotides match TRBD1. Trimming cost V 5 bases and J 0 bases; bases outside gene matches: 3. The CDR3 spans 13 residues. Per germline, CDR1 GTSNPN and CDR2 SVGIG (reference sequence). CDR3: CAWDRDLNTEAFF. CDR3 bases: TGTGCCTGGGACAGGGACCTGAACACTGAAGCTTTCTTT. The full variable domain, its missing parts supplied by reference TRBV30 and TRBJ1-1, is SQTIHQWPATLVQPVGSPLSLECTVEGTSNPNLYWYRQAAGRGLQLLFYSVGIGQISSEVPQNLSASRPQDRQFILSSKKLLLSDSGFYLCAWDRDLNTEAFFGQGTRLTVV.

CDR3 nucleotides: TGTGCCAGCAGCATCGGACTAGCGCTCTACAATGAGCAGTTCTTC. This encodes CASSIGLALYNEQFF. The genes are TRBV11-2 and TRBJ2-1; 9 positions match TRBD2. Germline V gives CDR1 SGHAT, CDR2 FQNNGV. CDR3 length: 15 amino acids. Trimming removed 5 bases from V and 3 bases from J; junction bases left unmatched: 5.

The sample holds one count of this clone. The chain uses TRBV7-9 and TRBJ2-1, with D tentatively TRBD1 (5 bases). Germline V gene lookup returns CDR1 SEHNR and CDR2 FQNEAQ (reference sequence). The CDR3 is 12 residues long. The V end lost 5 bases, the J end lost 9 bases, and 11 bases lay between the germline ends. CDR3 DNA: TGTGCCAGCAGCGTCAGGGTTGGTGAGCAGTTCTTC. This gives the protein CASSVRVGEQFF.

The V call is TRBV29-1, the J call TRBJ1-2; D is perhaps TRBD1 (6 bases). Germline V CDR1 and CDR2: SQVTM, ANQGSEA. This CDR3 is built from 15 residues. Trimming pared 3 bases from V and 2 bases from J, leaving 16 bases between. DNA for the CDR3: TGCAGCGTTGAGAGTCGGGGGGCTCTAAACTATGGCTACACCTTC. It codes for CSVESRGALNYGYTF.

The V call is TRBV21-1, the J call TRBJ1-4. TRBV21-1 is labeled a pseudogene. The CDR3 is 15 amino acids. The CDR3 loop is CASSGSGTRREKLFF. In DNA form, the CDR3 reads TGTGCCAGCAGCGGATCCGGGACCCGGCGGGAAAAACTGTTTTTT.

On this clone itself: This probably arose from a read error, given a far larger clone one base away. Other DNA sequences of this sample code for an identical CDR3. The genes are TRBV29-1 and TRBJ1-1, with 7 bases identical to TRBD1. The germline gives CDR1 SQVTM, CDR2 ANQGSEA. CDR3 length: 12 amino acids. The trim removed 5 bases at V and 1 base at J, leaving 1 base unmatched. CDR3 sequence: CSVRTGNTEAFF. DNA of the CDR3: TGCAGCGTTCGGACAGGGAACACTGAAGCTTTCTTT.

V gene TRBV18 combines with J gene TRBJ2-3; the D is unclear. The CDR3 extends over 15 amino acids. CDR1 KGHSH and CDR2 LQKENI come from the germline V gene. With 4 bases removed from V and 0 bases from J, the gap between germline ends came to 11 bases. CDR3 protein: CASSLSTPSTDTQYF. The CDR3, as DNA: TGTGCCAGCTCACTATCAACCCCTAGCACAGATACGCAGTATTTT.

The chain joins TRBV7-9 to TRBJ1-5; D is possibly TRBD1 (6 bases). The CDR3 runs 16 residues. Germline values: CDR1 SEHNR, CDR2 FQNEAQ (reference sequence). Trimming took 5 bases from V and 6 from J, leaving 20 bases between them. CDR3 sequence reads: CASSQGREGGGQPQHF. The CDR3 DNA reads TGTGCCAGCAGCCAAGGCAGGGAGGGAGGGGGTCAGCCCCAGCATTTT.

This rearrangement joins TRBV7-8 to TRBJ2-7; D is possibly TRBD2 (5 bases). The CDR3 has 13 residues. Germline V gene data show CDR1 as SGHVS and CDR2 as FQNEAQ. V was cut by 2 bases and J by 4 bases, with 9 bases left in between. The CDR3 DNA is TGTGCCAGCAGCTTAAGCCTAGCTTACGAGCAGTACTTC. As protein: CASSLSLAYEQYF.

In nucleotides, the CDR3 is TGTGCCAGCAGCCGGACCCGACAGGGGGCGCGAGGCTACACCTTC. Its protein is CASSRTRQGARGYTF. V usage is TRBV6-5 and J usage is TRBJ1-2; 10 positions agree with TRBD1. CDR1 is MNHEY and CDR2 is SVGAGI in the germline V gene. The CDR3 is made up of 15 amino acids. After removal of 6 bases from V and 8 bases from J, the junction contained 12 bases not matched to a gene.

The V gene is TRBV6-5, the J gene TRBJ1-5; perhaps TRBD1 as D (6 bases). Trimming cost V 8 bases and J 5 bases, with 10 bases left between them. This CDR3 spans 12 amino acids. From germline, CDR1 is MNHEY and CDR2 SVGAGI. The CDR3 nucleotides read TGTGCCAGCGGGGGCTTCGATCAGCCCCAGCATTTT. As protein: CASGGFDQPQHF.

With respect to this clone: A much larger clone differs from this one at a single base, so this may be a read error. This chain's CDR3 is CASSLDNQPQHF. The CDR3 bases are TGTGCCAGCAGCTTAGACAATCAGCCCCAGCATTTT. The chain has TRBV7-3 and TRBJ1-5; D unclear. CDR1 is SGHTA and CDR2 is FQGTGA in the germline V gene. Trimming pared 2 bases from V and 3 bases from J, leaving 2 bases between. The CDR3 is made up of 12 amino acids. The entire variable domain, with the rest obtained from reference TRBV7-3 and TRBJ1-5, is as follows: GAGVSQTPSNKVTEKGKYVELRCDPISGHTALYWYRQSLGQGPEFLIYFQGTGAADDSGLPNDRFFAVRPEGSVSTLKIQRTERGDSAVYLCASSLDNQPQHFGDGTRLSIL.

The rearrangement uses TRBV4-3 and TRBJ2-7, with a tentative D call TRBD2 (6 bases). Germline assignment: CDR1 LGHNA and CDR2 YSLEER. CDR3 length equals 14 residues. Trimming pared 4 bases from V and 4 bases from J, leaving 14 bases between. For the CDR3, the DNA is TGCGCCAGCAGCCGCGGGACTTCCGGTTACGAGCAGTACTTC. This encodes CASSRGTSGYEQYF.

This clone was seen just once. This sequence joins TRBV5-4 and TRBJ2-2; D is possibly TRBD1 or TRBD2 (5 bases each). Germline CDR1 reads SGHNT; CDR2 reads YYREEE (reference sequence). This CDR3 is built from 15 residues. V was trimmed by 3 bases and J by 1 base, leaving 10 bases between them. CDR3 coding DNA: TGTGCCAGCAGCTCGGGACGGGTGAACACCGGGGAGCTGTTTTTT. Translation gives CASSSGRVNTGELFF.